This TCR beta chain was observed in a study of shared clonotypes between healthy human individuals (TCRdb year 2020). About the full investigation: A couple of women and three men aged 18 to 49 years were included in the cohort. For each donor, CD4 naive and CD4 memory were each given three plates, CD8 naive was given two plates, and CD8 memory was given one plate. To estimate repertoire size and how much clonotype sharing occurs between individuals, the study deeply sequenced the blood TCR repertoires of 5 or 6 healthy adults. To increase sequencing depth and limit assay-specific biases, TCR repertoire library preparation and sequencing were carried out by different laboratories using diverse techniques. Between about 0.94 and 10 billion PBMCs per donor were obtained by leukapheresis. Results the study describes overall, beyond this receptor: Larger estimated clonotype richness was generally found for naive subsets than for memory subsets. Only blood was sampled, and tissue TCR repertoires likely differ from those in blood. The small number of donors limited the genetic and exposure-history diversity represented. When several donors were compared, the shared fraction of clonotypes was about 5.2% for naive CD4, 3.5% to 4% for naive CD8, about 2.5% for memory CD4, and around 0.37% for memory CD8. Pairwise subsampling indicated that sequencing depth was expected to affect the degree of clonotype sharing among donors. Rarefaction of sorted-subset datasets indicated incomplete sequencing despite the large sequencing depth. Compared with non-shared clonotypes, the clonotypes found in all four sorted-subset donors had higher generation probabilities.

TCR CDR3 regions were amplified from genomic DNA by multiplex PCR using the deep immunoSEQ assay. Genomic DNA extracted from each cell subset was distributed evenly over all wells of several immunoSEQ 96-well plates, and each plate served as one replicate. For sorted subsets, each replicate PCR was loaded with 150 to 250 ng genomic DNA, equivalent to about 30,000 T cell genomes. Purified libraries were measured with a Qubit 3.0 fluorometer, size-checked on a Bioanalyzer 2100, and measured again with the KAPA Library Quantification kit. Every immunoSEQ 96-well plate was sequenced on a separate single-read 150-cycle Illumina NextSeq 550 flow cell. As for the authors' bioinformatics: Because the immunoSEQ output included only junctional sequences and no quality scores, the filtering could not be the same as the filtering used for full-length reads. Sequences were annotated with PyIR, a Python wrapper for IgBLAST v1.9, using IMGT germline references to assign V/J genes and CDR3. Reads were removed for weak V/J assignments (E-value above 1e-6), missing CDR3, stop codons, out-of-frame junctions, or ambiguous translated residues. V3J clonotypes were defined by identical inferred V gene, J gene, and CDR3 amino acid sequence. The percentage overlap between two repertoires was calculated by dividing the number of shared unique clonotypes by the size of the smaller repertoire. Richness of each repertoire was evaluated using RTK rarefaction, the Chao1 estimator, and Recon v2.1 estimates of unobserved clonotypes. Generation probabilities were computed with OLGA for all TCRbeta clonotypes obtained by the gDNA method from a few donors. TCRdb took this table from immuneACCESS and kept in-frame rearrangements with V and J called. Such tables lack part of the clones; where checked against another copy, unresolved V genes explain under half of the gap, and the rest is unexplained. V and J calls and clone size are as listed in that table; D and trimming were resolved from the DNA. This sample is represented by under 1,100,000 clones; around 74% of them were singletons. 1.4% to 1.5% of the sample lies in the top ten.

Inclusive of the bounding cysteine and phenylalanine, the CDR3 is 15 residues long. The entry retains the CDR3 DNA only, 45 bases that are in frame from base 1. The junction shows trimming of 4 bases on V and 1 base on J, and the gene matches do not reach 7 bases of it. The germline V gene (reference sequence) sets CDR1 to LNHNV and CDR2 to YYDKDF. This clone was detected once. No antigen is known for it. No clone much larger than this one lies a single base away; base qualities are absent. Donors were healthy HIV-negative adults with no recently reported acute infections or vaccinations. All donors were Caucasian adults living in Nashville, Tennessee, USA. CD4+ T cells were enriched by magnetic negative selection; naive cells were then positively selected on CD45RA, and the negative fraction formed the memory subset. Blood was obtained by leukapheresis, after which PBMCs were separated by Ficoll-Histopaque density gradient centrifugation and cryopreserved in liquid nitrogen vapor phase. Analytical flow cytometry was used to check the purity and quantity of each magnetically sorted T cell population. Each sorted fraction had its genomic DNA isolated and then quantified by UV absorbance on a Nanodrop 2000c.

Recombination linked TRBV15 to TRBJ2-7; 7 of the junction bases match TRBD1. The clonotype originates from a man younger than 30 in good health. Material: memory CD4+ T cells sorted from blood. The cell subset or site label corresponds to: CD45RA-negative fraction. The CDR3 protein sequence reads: CATSTPGTESYEQYF. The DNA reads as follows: TGTGCCACCAGCACCCCCGGGACAGAGTCCTACGAGCAGTACTTC.